The 4 T cell receptor beta chains presented below share a single source sample, sequenced in a study of post-analysis software for immune sequencing data. The antigens for these receptors are not known. Incorporated into the TCR beta cDNA libraries were unique molecular identifiers, which served to reduce PCR and sequencing biases. One entry per CDR3 protein, called by TCRdb with MiXCR from the PCR reads. This table holds hundreds of thousands of distinct CDR3 sequences, 55% to 60% found once. Regarding the study as a whole: A handful of TRBV segments were significantly more frequent in patients than in controls. TRBV5-6, TRBV5-1 and TRBV20-1 were among these segments.

Sequencing was carried out using blood. These receptors all stem from a girl aged 2 to 9 with multiple sclerosis.

The chain links TRBV15 to TRBJ2-7; D not certain. CDR3 length: 14 residues. V lost 0 bases and J 3 bases, leaving 9 bases between the germline ends. Germline V gives CDR1 LNHNV, CDR2 YYDKDF (reference sequence). The CDR3 DNA sequence: TGTGCCACCAGCAGAGATCAGGCGGACTACGAGCAGTACTTC. Translated, it gives CATSRDQADYEQYF.

This clonotype came up a few times. J is TRBJ2-7 and V is TRBV29-1, with 8 bases lining up with TRBD2. CDR1 SQVTM and CDR2 ANQGSEA come from the germline V gene. The CDR3 contains 14 residues. V dropped 0 bases and J dropped 1; count of bases not matched to a gene: 2. The CDR3 spells CSVEDGTRSYEQYF. CDR3 coding DNA: TGCAGCGTTGAAGACGGGACTAGATCCTACGAGCAGTACTTC.

This clonotype came up a few times. V usage is TRBV12-3 or TRBV12-4 and J usage is TRBJ2-7, with D perhaps matching TRBD2 (6 bases). V gave up 1 base and J gave up 5 bases, with 15 bases separating them. This CDR3 contains 15 residues. This CDR3 reads CASSLGDGRFDEQYF. The CDR3 nucleotides are TGTGCCAGCAGTTTAGGGGACGGGAGATTTGACGAGCAGTACTTC.

The chain recombines TRBV7-9 with TRBJ1-2, with unresolved D. V was shortened by 5 bases and J by 4 bases, with 14 bases between the two germline ends. The germline V gene encodes CDR1 SEHNR and CDR2 FQNEAQ (reference sequence). This CDR3 has 14 amino acids. Here the CDR3 reads CASSRTVSSYGYTF. The CDR3 DNA reads as TGTGCCAGCAGCCGCACAGTCTCAAGCTATGGCTACACCTTC.